The 27 T cell receptor beta chains presented below share a single source sample, sequenced in a study of read filtering for tumor transcriptome and immune sequencing (TCRdb year 2020). Sequencing took place on an Illumina HiSeq 4000. The Immunoverse kit was used to build TCR libraries from roughly 440 ng RNA, with molecular barcoded adaptors covering alpha/delta and beta/gamma chains. TCRdb handled the public reads itself, with Q25 trimming in fastp and clone calling in MiXCR, and kept productive beta chains. Every distinct CDR3 protein forms one entry, paired with its most common genes and DNA. Here the sample has 85,000 to 100,000 distinct CDR3 sequences; 20% to 25% occur a single time. Jointly, the top ten make up 11% of the sample. The source material was a population of CD138-negative cells sorted from bone marrow. This specimen's cell subset or site label, interpreted: bone marrow mononuclear cells depleted of CD138+ plasma/myeloma cells by negative magnetic selection. The receptors were sampled from a donor aged 40 or over with multiple myeloma.

This clonotype was detected many times. This chain links TRBV3-1 with TRBJ2-7; D remains ambiguous. The CDR3 is 12 amino acids. CDR1 and CDR2 from the germline V gene are LGHDT and YNNKEL (reference sequence). The V gene lost 3 bases and the J gene lost 4 bases, with 7 bases spanning the gap. The CDR3 DNA reads TGTGCCAGCAGCCAGGTGACTTACGAGCAGTACTTC. Encoded protein: CASSQVTYEQYF.

This clonotype was seen at least ten times. The J gene is TRBJ1-1, the V gene TRBV29-1, with D hard to call. The length of the CDR3 is 12 residues. V lost 3 bases to trimming and J lost 1 base, with 6 bases between them. Germline CDR1 reads SQVTM; CDR2 reads ANQGSEA. CDR3 protein: CSVELQNTEAFF. The DNA of the CDR3 is TGCAGCGTTGAGTTACAGAACACTGAAGCTTTCTTT.

This clonotype has a count of ten or more. The chain carries TRBV18 and TRBJ2-7, with TRBD1 matching over 7 bases. CDR1 is KGHSH, CDR2 LQKENI, per germline. Losses at the gene ends were 5 bases for V and 2 bases for J; bases not matched to a gene: 6. This CDR3 is built from 14 residues. CDR3 sequence: CASSVTGNPYEQYF. DNA of the CDR3: TGTGCCAGCTCAGTGACAGGGAACCCCTACGAGCAGTACTTC.

In its sample, this clonotype was seen a few times. CDR3 sequence reads: CASSLVASGVTQYF. The CDR3 DNA follows: TGCGCCAGCAGCTTGGTAGCGTCGGGTGTGACCCAGTACTTC. V is TRBV5-1 and J is TRBJ2-5, with D possibly TRBD2 on 5 matching bases. From germline, CDR1 is SGHRS and CDR2 YFSETQ. The V and J ends lost 0 bases and 7 bases respectively, with 13 bases between them. This CDR3 spans 14 amino acids.

The rearrangement uses TRBV10-2 and TRBJ1-5; TRBD1 is a possible D gene (5 bases). This CDR3 has 13 amino acids. The germline gives CDR1 WSHSY, CDR2 SAAADI. Trimming shortened V by 4 bases and J by 6 bases, and 10 bases separated the two germline ends. CDR3: CASSAGQSQPQHF. The DNA for the CDR3 is TGCGCCAGCAGTGCAGGGCAAAGTCAGCCCCAGCATTTT.

This clonotype occurred many times. The chain couples TRBV4-1 to TRBJ2-1; 9 nucleotides align to TRBD1. V dropped 2 bases and J dropped 5; count of bases not matched to a gene: 4. Germline V CDR1 and CDR2: MGHRA, YSYEKL. The CDR3 is 15 amino acids. The CDR3 region has the DNA TGCGCCAGCAGCCAATTGGGGACAGGGAACAATGAGCAGTTCTTC. It codes for CASSQLGTGNNEQFF.

This clonotype was counted many times. The chain has TRBV5-1 and TRBJ2-3; D gene ambiguous. Germline V gives CDR1 SGHRS, CDR2 YFSETQ. The CDR3 has 14 residues. V lost 0 bases and J lost 2, with 7 bases in between. CDR3 sequence reads: CASSLEYHTDTQYF. The CDR3 DNA reads as TGCGCCAGCAGCTTGGAGTACCACACAGATACGCAGTATTTT.

This clonotype has only a few counts. This may be a read error, as it is one base from a much larger clone. The chain combines TRBV18 with TRBJ2-7; perhaps TRBD1 as D (5 bases). Trimming left V 0 bases short and J 4 bases short, with 10 bases between. The germline CDR1 and CDR2 sequences are KGHSH and LQKENI. The CDR3 loop spans 14 amino acids. The CDR3 coding sequence is TGTGCCAGCTCACCACCGGAAGGGGTTTACGAGCAGTACTTC. Translation gives CASSPPEGVYEQYF.

This clonotype occurred many times. The chain has TRBV20-1 and TRBJ2-3; 10 bases match TRBD1. The CDR3 is 15 amino acids. Germline CDR1 reads DFQATT; CDR2 reads SNEGSKA (reference sequence). V shed 4 bases and J 0 bases; nucleotides not matched to a gene: 4. In DNA form, the CDR3 reads TGCAGTGCTACCGACAGGGGGCGAAGCACAGATACGCAGTATTTT. This encodes CSATDRGRSTDTQYF.

The chain has TRBV19 and TRBJ2-1; either TRBD1 or TRBD2 may fit D (5 bases each). The CDR3 is 14 amino acids. Per germline, CDR1 LNHDA and CDR2 SQIVND (reference sequence). V was cut by 7 bases and J by 10 bases, with 20 bases left in between. The CDR3 region has the DNA TGTGCCAGTACCAGGACCGGGACCCCCGGAGAGCAGTTCTTC. This gives the protein CASTRTGTPGEQFF. The whole variable domain, filled in from reference TRBV19 and TRBJ2-1, reads DGGITQSPKYLFRKEGQNVTLSCEQNLNHDAMYWYRQDPGQGLRLIYYSQIVNDFQKGDIAEGYSVSREKKESFPLTVTSAQKNPTAFYLCASTRTGTPGEQFFGPGTRLTVL.

The gene calls are TRBV2 and TRBJ2-7; maybe TRBD2 (6 bases). The CDR3 contains 14 residues. Trimming left V 0 bases short and J 1 base short, with 7 bases between. Germline V gene sequence: CDR1 SNHLY, CDR2 FYNNEI. CDR3 amino acids: CASSEAGGSYEQYF. The CDR3 DNA reads as TGTGCCAGCAGTGAAGCGGGGGGTTCCTACGAGCAGTACTTC.

About this clonotype itself: A far larger clone is just one base off, so this is likely a read error. J is TRBJ1-4 and V is TRBV7-8; the D is unclear. The J call is in doubt because the DNA end fits TRBJ1-5 better. Looked up from germline, CDR1 is SGHVS and CDR2 is FQNEAQ. The CDR3 length is 14 residues. This CDR3 is CASSRRPYQDTQHF. For the CDR3, the DNA is TGTGCCAGCAGCCGACGTCCATACCAGGATACGCAGCATTTT.

A word on this clonotype: A much larger clone differs from this one at a single base, so this may be a read error. This chain links TRBV12-3 or TRBV12-4 with TRBJ2-1; no definite D call. The V gene lost 4 bases and the J gene lost 6 bases, with 10 bases spanning the gap. The CDR3 length is 13 residues. CDR3 amino acids: CASSSVAVNEQFF. The CDR3 region has the DNA TGTGCCAGCAGTTCGGTGGCAGTCAATGAGCAGTTCTTC.

This clonotype was recorded at least ten times. This chain uses TRBV7-3 with TRBJ2-1, with TRBD2 matching 10 bases. Germline V gene sequence: CDR1 SGHTA, CDR2 FQGTGA. The CDR3 is 15 amino acids. Germline trimming cut 5 bases from V and 9 bases from J; bases unmatched to any gene: 10. CDR3 in amino acids: CASSPSGGAFSEQFF. The CDR3 DNA reads as TGTGCCAGCAGCCCCAGCGGGGGGGCATTCAGTGAGCAGTTCTTC.

This clonotype has only a few counts. The rearrangement uses TRBV9 and TRBJ2-5; weak D call: TRBD2 (6 bases). The CDR3 is 13 residues long. The ends were cut back, 6 bases at V and 2 bases at J, with 11 bases in the middle. Germline V gene data show CDR1 as SGDLS and CDR2 as YYNGEE. CDR3 sequence: CASNRGAQETQYF. CDR3 coding DNA: TGTGCCAGCAACCGCGGGGCGCAAGAGACCCAGTACTTC.

This clonotype was recorded many times. V and J are TRBV20-1 and TRBJ1-1, with D hard to call. Trimming took off 0 bases at V and 5 bases at J, with 10 bases between the two ends. The CDR3 contains 13 residues. Germline loops: CDR1 DFQATT, CDR2 SNEGSKA (reference sequence). The CDR3 DNA is TGCAGTGCTAGAGATTCGGGCCGAACTGAAGCTTTCTTT. Translating gives CSARDSGRTEAFF.

This clonotype was observed at least ten times. This rearrangement joins TRBV9 to TRBJ2-6; no reliable D call. The CDR3 runs to 15 residues. The germline V and J ends were trimmed by 0 bases and 2 bases, with 6 bases remaining between them. Per germline, CDR1 SGDLS and CDR2 YYNGEE. Written as DNA, the CDR3 is TGTGCCAGCAGCGTAGCTGGCGCTGGGGCCAACGTCCTGACTTTC. It is translated as CASSVAGAGANVLTF.

This clonotype came up a few times. This chain joins TRBV28 and TRBJ1-2; 7 bases match TRBD1. Germline CDR1 and CDR2: MDHEN and SYDVKM. The J segment lost 7 bases and the V segment lost 7 bases, leaving 9 bases of the junction unmatched. The CDR3 extends over 13 amino acids. The CDR3 DNA is TGTGCCAGCATCGCCGGGGACAGCCCTGGCTACACCTTC. Protein sequence: CASIAGDSPGYTF.

Comment on this clonotype: This clone may be a read error of a much larger clone one base away. The chain employs TRBV7-9 and TRBJ2-3; D not resolved. Trimming pared 2 bases from V and 8 bases from J, leaving 14 bases between. The CDR3 covers 14 residues. Looked up from germline, CDR1 is SEHNR and CDR2 is FQNEAQ (reference sequence). CDR3 loop: CASSLSSSWGTQYF. Written as DNA, the CDR3 is TGTGCCAGCAGCTTATCATCGAGTTGGGGTACGCAGTATTTT.

This clonotype was observed a single time. The chain recombines TRBV7-2 with TRBJ1-5; D unclear. Germline loops: CDR1 SGHTA, CDR2 FQGNSA. V lost 5 bases to trimming and J lost 7 bases, with 12 bases between them. This CDR3 spans 13 amino acids. This chain's CDR3 is CASSPPGWQPQHF. CDR3 DNA sequence: TGTGCCAGCAGCCCCCCGGGATGGCAGCCCCAGCATTTT.

This clonotype was counted only a few times. This rearrangement joins TRBV5-1 to TRBJ2-7, with 10 positions matching TRBD1. Per germline, CDR1 SGHRS and CDR2 YFSETQ. The CDR3 spans 13 residues. V dropped 5 bases and J dropped 5; count of bases not matched to a gene: 4. The CDR3 DNA reads as TGCGCCAGCAGGCCCGGGACAGGGGACGAGCAGTACTTC. Its translation: CASRPGTGDEQYF.

This clonotype has a handful of counts. Given a much more abundant clone one base away, this may be a read error. The rearrangement links TRBV11-2 to TRBJ2-3, with TRBD2 as a possible D gene (6 bases). V lost 4 bases to trimming and J lost 4 bases, with 12 bases between them. The CDR3 spans 14 residues. Germline lookup yields CDR1 SGHAT and CDR2 FQNNGV. CDR3 loop: CASSSSGCSDTQYF. The CDR3 DNA is TGTGCCAGCAGCTCCAGCGGGTGCTCAGATACGCAGTATTTT.

This clonotype was counted ten times or more. V gene TRBV19 combines with J gene TRBJ2-5; D is undetermined. CDR1 and CDR2 from the germline V gene are LNHDA and SQIVND (reference sequence). Trimming left V 7 bases short and J 0 bases short, with 3 bases between. The CDR3 has 11 amino acids. The CDR3 here is CASTDQETQYF. CDR3 in DNA: TGTGCCAGTACCGACCAAGAGACCCAGTACTTC.

The table lists this clonotype with many counts. The chain links TRBV28 to TRBJ2-3; 11 positions agree with TRBD2. CDR1 is MDHEN, CDR2 SYDVKM, per germline. The V gene end was trimmed by 6 bases and the J gene end by 5 bases; junction bases not matched to a gene: 4. The CDR3 is 14 residues long. For the CDR3, the DNA is TGTGCCAGCAGCCTAGCGGGGGGTGAAGATACGCAGTATTTT. Translation gives CASSLAGGEDTQYF.

This clonotype has ten or more counts. The chain links TRBV29-1 to TRBJ1-1; TRBD1 agrees at 9 bases. The CDR3 totals 14 residues. Germline values: CDR1 SQVTM, CDR2 ANQGSEA. The J segment lost 3 bases and the V segment lost 7 bases, leaving 9 bases of the junction unmatched. In DNA form, the CDR3 reads TGCAGCGCCCCGACAGGGGGGTTGGACACTGAAGCTTTCTTT. Translation: CSAPTGGLDTEAFF.

The rearrangement uses TRBV19 and TRBJ1-2; D remains unclear. Trimming took 5 bases from V and 4 from J, leaving 23 bases between them. CDR1 is LNHDA, CDR2 SQIVND, per germline (reference sequence). This CDR3 is 17 amino acids long. CDR3 in DNA: TGTGCCAGTAGTCCGTCACCGGGAGCCCGGGCTGGCTATGGCTACACCTTC. It codes for CASSPSPGARAGYGYTF.

This clonotype was seen a handful of times. V is TRBV6-1 and J is TRBJ2-2; 10 nucleotides agree with TRBD1. The CDR3 has 14 residues. V shed 6 bases, J shed 5 bases, and the junction held 3 bases outside the gene matches. Per germline, CDR1 MNHNS and CDR2 SASEGT. The CDR3 region is CASSWTGGTGELFF. The CDR3 bases are TGTGCCAGCAGCTGGACAGGGGGAACCGGGGAGCTGTTTTTT.